Each of the 28 T cell receptor beta chains below was sequenced from the same sample in a study of T cell responses to AZD1222 COVID-19 vaccine. Repertoires were generated with immunoSEQ multiplex PCR, while TCRdb's copy carries only in-frame clones and drops some. The table includes approximately 50,000 clones, around 88% detected once. The sequenced sample was peripheral blood, obtained 28 days after the second AZD1222 dose. These receptors were taken from an adult who received the AZD1222 COVID-19 vaccine.

In DNA form, the CDR3 reads TGTGCCAGCAGCCCCCAGGGTAGCTCTGGAAACACCATATATTTT. Amino acids: CASSPQGSSGNTIYF. V gene TRBV21-1 combines with J gene TRBJ1-3; the table calls TRBD1, which could not be checked here. TRBV21-1 is termed a pseudogene. The CDR3 is 15 residues long.

The chain uses TRBV29-1 and TRBJ1-2; D unresolved. CDR3 length: 11 residues. Germline CDR1 and CDR2: SQVTM and ANQGSEA. The V end lost 4 bases, the J end lost 7 bases, and 10 bases lay between the germline ends. The CDR3 coding sequence is TGCAGCGTTGGACTGCTGGGTGGCTACACCTTC. As protein: CSVGLLGGYTF. The full variable domain, its missing parts supplied by reference TRBV29-1 and TRBJ1-2, is SAVISQKPSRDICQRGTSLTIQCQVDSQVTMMFWYRQQPGQSLTLIATANQGSEATYESGFVIDKFPISRPNLTFSTLTVSNMSPEDSSIYLCSVGLLGGYTFGSGTRLTVV.

DNA for the CDR3: TGTGCCTCTCCTAGCGGGGGTTTCAATGAGCAGTTCTTC. Amino acid sequence: CASPSGGFNEQFF. The J gene is TRBJ2-1, the V gene TRBV30, with 10 bases matching TRBD2. This CDR3 spans 13 amino acids. Germline lookup yields CDR1 GTSNPN and CDR2 SVGIG (reference sequence). Trimming cost V 7 bases and J 6 bases; bases outside gene matches: 6.

This clone was observed a few times. The chain couples TRBV29-1 to TRBJ1-2; D is unclear. There are 13 residues in the CDR3. V was shortened by 4 bases and J by 8 bases, with 17 bases between the two germline ends. Per germline, CDR1 SQVTM and CDR2 ANQGSEA. CDR3 region: CSVVRSFDLGYTF. The CDR3 region has the DNA TGCAGCGTTGTCAGGTCTTTCGATTTGGGCTACACCTTC.

This rearrangement joins TRBV10-2 to TRBJ2-7, with D unresolved. Germline CDR1 and CDR2: WSHSY and SAAADI. The CDR3 contains 13 residues. V lost 6 bases and J lost 2, with 11 bases in between. The CDR3, as DNA: TGCGCCAGCAGCAAACTGGAGACCTACGAGCAGTACTTC. Protein sequence: CASSKLETYEQYF.

V is TRBV5-1 and J is TRBJ2-5; D uncertain. CDR1 and CDR2 (germline): SGHRS, YFSETQ. CDR3 length equals 15 residues. V gave up 0 bases and J gave up 1 base, with 10 bases separating them. The CDR3 bases are TGCGCCAGCAGCTTGGGGGTCAATCTCCAAGAGACCCAGTACTTC. Its protein is CASSLGVNLQETQYF.

The chain carries TRBV6-5 and TRBJ2-7, with D maybe TRBD1 (6 bases). Germline CDR1 reads MNHEY; CDR2 reads SVGAGI. Deletions cut 9 bases from V and 4 bases from J, with 19 bases between. This CDR3 has 14 amino acids. The CDR3 nucleotides read TGTGCCAGTTTACAGACAGGAACTATTTACGAGCAGTACTTC. Its translation is CASLQTGTIYEQYF.

The V call is TRBV15, the J call TRBJ2-2; 13 nucleotides agree with TRBD2. This CDR3 comprises 18 residues. CDR1 and CDR2 from the germline V gene are LNHNV and YYDKDF (reference sequence). The V segment lost 3 bases and the J segment 5 bases; nucleotides outside the gene matches: 9. The CDR3, as DNA: TGTGCCACCAGCAGCCTACTAGCGGGAGGGATTGAAACCGGGGAGCTGTTTTTT. As protein: CATSSLLAGGIETGELFF.

The CDR3 region has the DNA TGTGCCAGTAGTAGCCCTGCAGGGGCTGAAGCTTTCTTT. It is translated as CASSSPAGAEAFF. The chain couples TRBV19 to TRBJ1-1; a possible D gene is TRBD1 (6 bases). Trimming removed 4 bases from V and 6 bases from J, with 12 bases in between. The germline V gene encodes CDR1 LNHDA and CDR2 SQIVND (reference sequence). This CDR3 has 13 residues. The whole variable domain, remainder taken from reference TRBV19 and TRBJ1-1, is DGGITQSPKYLFRKEGQNVTLSCEQNLNHDAMYWYRQDPGQGLRLIYYSQIVNDFQKGDIAEGYSVSREKKESFPLTVTSAQKNPTAFYLCASSSPAGAEAFFGQGTRLTVV.

This clone was observed once. The V call is TRBV5-1, the J call TRBJ2-1; no firm D call. V lost 0 bases to trimming and J lost 8 bases, with 12 bases between them. CDR3 length: 14 residues. Germline-derived CDR1 and CDR2 are SGHRS and YFSETQ. CDR3 protein: CASSLAVDLDEQFF. In nucleotides, the CDR3 is TGCGCCAGCAGCTTGGCCGTAGACTTGGATGAGCAGTTCTTC.

V is TRBV25-1 and J is TRBJ2-2, with D hard to call. This CDR3 has 13 residues. Germline CDR1 reads MGHDK; CDR2 reads SYGVNS. Between the trimmed V and J ends, which lost 1 base and 8 bases, there was a span of 8 bases. Written as DNA, the CDR3 is TGTGCCAGCAGTGAATCTGGGTGGGGGGAGCTGTTTTTT. Translated: CASSESGWGELFF.

This chain links TRBV18 with TRBJ2-2; possible D gene TRBD2, 6 bases. Trimming stripped 4 bases from V and 4 bases from J, with 10 bases between. Germline CDR1 and CDR2: KGHSH and LQKENI. This CDR3 region has 14 residues. CDR3 in amino acids: CASSLGTSTGELFF. DNA for the CDR3: TGTGCCAGCTCACTTGGGACTTCCACCGGGGAGCTGTTTTTT.

This chain joins TRBV5-1 and TRBJ1-1, with D unclear. The CDR3 has 16 residues. Germline CDR1 and CDR2: SGHRS and YFSETQ. V dropped 0 bases and J dropped 1 base, with 13 bases sitting between them. DNA for the CDR3: TGCGCCAGCAGCTTGGTGCCAGCAAGACAGAACACTGAAGCTTTCTTT. Translated, it gives CASSLVPARQNTEAFF.

The V and J genes are TRBV10-3 and TRBJ2-2, with D unresolved. V lost 6 bases to trimming and J lost 3 bases, with 2 bases between them. This CDR3 spans 11 amino acids. Germline CDR1 reads ENHRY; CDR2 reads SYGVKD. The CDR3 DNA sequence: TGTGCCATCAGGGACACCGGGGAGCTGTTTTTT. Translation: CAIRDTGELFF.

The chain joins TRBV7-2 to TRBJ2-7, with TRBD1 matching 8 bases. CDR1 SGHTA and CDR2 FQGNSA come from the germline V gene. The CDR3 contains 14 residues. Unmatched junction bases numbered 2, after V lost 1 base and J lost 3 bases. CDR3 amino acids: CASSLGQGLYEQYF. The DNA for the CDR3 is TGTGCCAGCAGCTTAGGACAGGGGCTCTACGAGCAGTACTTC.

The chain is built from TRBV7-8 and TRBJ1-5; D possibly corresponds to TRBD1 (6 bases). Germline V gene lookup returns CDR1 SGHVS and CDR2 FQNEAQ. Trimming pared 4 bases from V and 7 bases from J, leaving 11 bases between. The CDR3 is 13 amino acids. The chain's CDR3 is CASSSTGPQPQHF. DNA for the CDR3: TGTGCCAGCAGCTCGACAGGTCCCCAGCCCCAGCATTTT.

V is TRBV9 and J is TRBJ1-4; 8 bases line up with TRBD1. Trimming cost V 3 bases and J 6 bases; bases outside gene matches: 7. The CDR3 has 15 amino acids. Per germline, CDR1 SGDLS and CDR2 YYNGEE. CDR3 sequence (DNA): TGTGCCAGCAGCGGGTCGGACAGGGTTGATGAAAAACTGTTTTTT. Residues: CASSGSDRVDEKLFF.

V gene TRBV15 combines with J gene TRBJ1-5; D might be TRBD1 (6 bases). V gave up 3 bases and J gave up 5 bases, with 20 bases separating them. Germline assignment: CDR1 LNHNV and CDR2 YYDKDF (reference sequence). This CDR3 is built from 17 residues. The CDR3 protein is CATSSDRTVWGYQPQHF. CDR3 nucleotides: TGTGCCACCAGCAGTGATAGGACAGTTTGGGGGTATCAGCCCCAGCATTTT.

This clone has just one count. The chain uses TRBV6-1 and TRBJ2-2; possible D gene TRBD2, 6 bases. V was shortened by 2 bases and J by 5 bases, with 9 bases between the two germline ends. The CDR3 is made up of 14 amino acids. The germline V gene has CDR1 MNHNS and CDR2 SASEGT. CDR3 bases: TGTGCCAGCAGTGAAAATGGGGGGACCGGGGAGCTGTTTTTT. Protein sequence: CASSENGGTGELFF.

V is TRBV6-5 and J is TRBJ2-5; a possible D gene is TRBD2 (6 bases). The CDR3 runs 16 residues. Trimming pared 2 bases from V and 4 bases from J, leaving 17 bases between. Looked up from germline, CDR1 is MNHEY and CDR2 is SVGAGI. The CDR3 protein is CASSYPRARGAETQYF. The DNA for the CDR3 is TGTGCCAGCAGTTACCCACGGGCCCGCGGGGCAGAGACCCAGTACTTC.

The chain employs TRBV7-8 and TRBJ2-7; a possible D gene is TRBD2 (5 bases). The CDR3 is 15 residues long. Germline V gene data show CDR1 as SGHVS and CDR2 as FQNEAQ. Trimming pared 1 base from V and 2 bases from J, leaving 12 bases between. The CDR3 coding sequence is TGTGCCAGCAGCTTAGTGCCGGGATCTCCCTACGAGCAGTACTTC. Translation: CASSLVPGSPYEQYF.

The chain has TRBV9 and TRBJ2-3, with TRBD2 as a possible D gene (6 bases). V lost 0 bases, J lost 4 bases, and 9 bases lay in between. The germline gives CDR1 SGDLS, CDR2 YYNGEE. The CDR3 is 14 amino acids. CDR3 in amino acids: CASSVVGGADTQYF. CDR3 bases: TGTGCCAGCAGCGTAGTTGGCGGGGCAGATACGCAGTATTTT.

This chain links TRBV19 with TRBJ2-2, with 8 bases identical to TRBD1. Germline values: CDR1 LNHDA, CDR2 SQIVND (reference sequence). The CDR3 is 15 residues long. J lost 9 bases, V lost 3 bases, and 9 bases had no gene match. CDR3 bases: TGTGCCAGTAGTATCTCTGGGGCAGGGGGCCGGGAGCTGTTTTTT. Its translation: CASSISGAGGRELFF.

The chain uses TRBV28 and TRBJ1-2; D is unclear. Trimming removed 5 bases at V and 4 bases at J, with 8 bases between. There are 12 residues in the CDR3. CDR1 is MDHEN and CDR2 is SYDVKM in the germline V gene. This chain's CDR3 is CASSLRVYGYTF. CDR3 bases: TGTGCCAGCAGTCTAAGGGTCTATGGCTACACCTTC.

The V and J genes are TRBV7-9 and TRBJ1-5; 7 positions agree with TRBD1. This CDR3 is 13 amino acids long. CDR1 and CDR2 (germline): SEHNR, FQNEAQ (reference sequence). Losses at the gene ends were 3 bases for V and 4 bases for J; bases not matched to a gene: 0. CDR3 nucleotide sequence: TGTGCCAGCAGCTTGACAGGGAATCAGCCCCAGCATTTT. This encodes CASSLTGNQPQHF.

This clone was detected a few times. The rearrangement joins TRBV5-1 to TRBJ2-5; D gene ambiguous. The CDR3 is 14 amino acids. CDR1 and CDR2 from the germline V gene are SGHRS and YFSETQ. V dropped 0 bases and J dropped 0 bases, with 6 bases sitting between them. CDR3 region: CASSLAGYQETQYF. The CDR3 bases are TGCGCCAGCAGCTTGGCTGGGTACCAAGAGACCCAGTACTTC.

The J gene is TRBJ1-6, the V gene TRBV19, with D unresolved. The CDR3 is made up of 15 amino acids. The V gene's germline CDR1 is LNHDA and CDR2 SQIVND (reference sequence). V was clipped by 2 bases and J by 4 bases, with 9 bases between them. The CDR3 is CASSIKGEYNSPLHF. The CDR3 nucleotides read TGTGCCAGTAGTATAAAAGGAGAATATAATTCACCCCTCCACTTT.

The chain uses TRBV6-5 and TRBJ1-6; D may be TRBD1 (5 bases). Trimming pared 8 bases from V and 3 bases from J, leaving 14 bases between. The CDR3 is made up of 15 amino acids. Per germline, CDR1 MNHEY and CDR2 SVGAGI. The CDR3 loop reads CASGTTLFYNSPLHF. CDR3 in DNA: TGTGCCAGCGGGACCACCCTTTTCTATAATTCACCCCTCCACTTT.